Each of the 3 T cell receptor beta chains below was sequenced from the same sample in a study of blood T cells in healthy people across ages. Then a second PCR, running roughly 7 to 11 cycles, was carried out with a sample-barcoded 5' primer and a J-beta primer mix. A single record per CDR3 protein comes from TCRdb applying MiXCR to the 5' RACE reads. The data contain roughly 900,000 distinct CDR3 sequences, around 30% of them singletons. Sequencing was performed on blood. All receptors derive from a woman aged 80 or over in good health.

This chain joins TRBV6-1 and TRBJ1-1, with D tentatively TRBD1 (6 bases). Between the trimmed V and J ends, which lost 6 bases and 12 bases, there was a span of 29 bases. Germline V gene sequence: CDR1 MNHNS, CDR2 SASEGT. This CDR3 comprises 16 residues. The CDR3 reads CASRHTLHRVEAKSFF. The CDR3 DNA sequence: TGTGCCAGCAGACACACATTGCACAGGGTGGAGGCGAAATCTTTCTTT.

The chain is built from TRBV7-9 and TRBJ2-7; TRBD2 matches at 11 bases. This CDR3 contains 15 residues. The V and J ends lost 4 bases and 4 bases, in that order; junction bases with no gene match: 6. Per germline, CDR1 SEHNR and CDR2 FQNEAQ (reference sequence). CDR3 sequence reads: CASSYSGGARYEQYF. The CDR3 nucleotides are TGTGCCAGCAGCTATAGCGGGGGGGCCAGATACGAGCAGTACTTC.

At least ten counts were recorded for this clonotype. The chain links TRBV4-1 to TRBJ2-5, with 9 bases matching TRBD2. The J segment lost 2 bases and the V segment lost 6 bases, leaving 13 bases of the junction unmatched. The CDR3 covers 17 residues. Germline loops: CDR1 MGHRA, CDR2 YSYEKL. As DNA, the CDR3 is TGCGCCAGCAGTCTAGCGGGAAACCAAGTCGGGCAAGAGACCCAGTACTTC. Its translation is CASSLAGNQVGQETQYF.